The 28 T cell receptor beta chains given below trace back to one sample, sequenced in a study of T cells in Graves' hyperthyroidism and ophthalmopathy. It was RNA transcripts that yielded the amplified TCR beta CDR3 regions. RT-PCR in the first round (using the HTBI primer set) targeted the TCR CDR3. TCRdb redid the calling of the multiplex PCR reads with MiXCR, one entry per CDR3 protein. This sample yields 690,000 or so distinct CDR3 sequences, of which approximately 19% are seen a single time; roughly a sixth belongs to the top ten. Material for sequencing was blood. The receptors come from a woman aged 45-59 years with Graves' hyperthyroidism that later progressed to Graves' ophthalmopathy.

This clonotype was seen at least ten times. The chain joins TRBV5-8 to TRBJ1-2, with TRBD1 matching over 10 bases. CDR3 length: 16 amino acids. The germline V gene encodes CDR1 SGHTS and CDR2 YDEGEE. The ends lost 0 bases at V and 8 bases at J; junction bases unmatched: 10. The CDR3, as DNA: TGTGCCAGCAGCTTGGTATCGGGACAGGGGACGAGGGGCTACACCTTC. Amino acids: CASSLVSGQGTRGYTF.

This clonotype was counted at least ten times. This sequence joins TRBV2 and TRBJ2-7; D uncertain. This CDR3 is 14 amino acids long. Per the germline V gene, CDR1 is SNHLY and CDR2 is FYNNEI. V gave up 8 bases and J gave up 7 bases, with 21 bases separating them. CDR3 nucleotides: TGTGCCAGCGCCGATACTTCGGGTCTGTCTGAGCAGTACTTC. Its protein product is CASADTSGLSEQYF.

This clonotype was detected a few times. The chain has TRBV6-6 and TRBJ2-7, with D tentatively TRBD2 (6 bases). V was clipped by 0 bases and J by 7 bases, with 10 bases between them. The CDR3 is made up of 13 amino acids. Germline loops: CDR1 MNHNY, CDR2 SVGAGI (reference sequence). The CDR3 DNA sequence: TGTGCCAGCAGTTACTCAGGAGGGCGGGAGCAGTACTTC. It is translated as CASSYSGGREQYF.

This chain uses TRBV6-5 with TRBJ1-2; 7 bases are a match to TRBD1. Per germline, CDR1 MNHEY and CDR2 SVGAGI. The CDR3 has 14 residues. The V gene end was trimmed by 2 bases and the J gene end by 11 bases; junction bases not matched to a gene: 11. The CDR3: CASSYRDSGWRYTF. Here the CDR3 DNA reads TGTGCCAGCAGTTACCGGGACAGTGGATGGAGGTACACCTTC.

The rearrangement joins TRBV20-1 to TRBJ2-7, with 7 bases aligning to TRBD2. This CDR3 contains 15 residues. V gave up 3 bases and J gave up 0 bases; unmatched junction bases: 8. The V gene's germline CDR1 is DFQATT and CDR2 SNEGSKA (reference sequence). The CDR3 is CSARGLAVGSYEQYF. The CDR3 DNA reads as TGCAGTGCTAGGGGTCTAGCGGTAGGCTCCTACGAGCAGTACTTC.

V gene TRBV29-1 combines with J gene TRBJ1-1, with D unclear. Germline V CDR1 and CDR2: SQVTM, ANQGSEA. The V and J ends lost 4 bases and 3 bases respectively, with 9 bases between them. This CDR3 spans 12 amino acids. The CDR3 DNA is TGCAGCGTTGTTACCCGGGACACTGAAGCTTTCTTT. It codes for CSVVTRDTEAFF.

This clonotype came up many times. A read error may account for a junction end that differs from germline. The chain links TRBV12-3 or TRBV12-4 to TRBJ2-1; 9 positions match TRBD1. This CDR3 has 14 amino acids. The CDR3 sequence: CASSSGQGYNEQFF. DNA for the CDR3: TGCGCCAGCAGTTCGGGACAGGGCTACAATGAGCAGTTCTTC.

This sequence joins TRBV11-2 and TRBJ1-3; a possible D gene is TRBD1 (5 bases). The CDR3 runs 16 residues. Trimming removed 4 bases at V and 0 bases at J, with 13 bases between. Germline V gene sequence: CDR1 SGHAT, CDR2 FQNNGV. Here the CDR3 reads CASSSGGIYSGNTIYF. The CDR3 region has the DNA TGTGCCAGCAGCTCGGGGGGAATTTACTCTGGAAACACCATATATTTT.

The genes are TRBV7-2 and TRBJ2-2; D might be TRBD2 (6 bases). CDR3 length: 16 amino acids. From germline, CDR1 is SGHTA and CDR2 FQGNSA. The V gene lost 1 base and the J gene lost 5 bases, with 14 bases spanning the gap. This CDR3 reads CASSLEARAGTGELFF. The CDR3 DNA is TGTGCCAGCAGCTTAGAGGCCCGCGCGGGGACCGGGGAGCTGTTTTTT.

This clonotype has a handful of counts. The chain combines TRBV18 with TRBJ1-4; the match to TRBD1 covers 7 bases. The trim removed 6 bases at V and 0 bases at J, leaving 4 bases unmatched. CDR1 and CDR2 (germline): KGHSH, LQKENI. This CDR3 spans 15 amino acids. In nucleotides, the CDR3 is TGTGCCAGCTCGTCGGACAGGACAACTAATGAAAAACTGTTTTTT. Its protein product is CASSSDRTTNEKLFF.

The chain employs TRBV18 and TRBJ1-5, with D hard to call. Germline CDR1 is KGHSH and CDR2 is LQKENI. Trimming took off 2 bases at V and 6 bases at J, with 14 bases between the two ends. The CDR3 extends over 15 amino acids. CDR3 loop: CASSPSGSLSQPQHF. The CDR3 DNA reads TGTGCCAGCTCACCATCGGGTAGTCTAAGTCAGCCCCAGCATTTT.

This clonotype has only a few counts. CDR3 DNA: TGTGCCAGTAGTATAGCTACCTCCGGATGGGCCCTCCACTTT. It encodes CASSIATSGWALHF. The chain combines TRBV19 with TRBJ1-6; D not certain. The CDR3 runs to 14 residues. With 1 base removed from V and 14 bases from J, the gap between germline ends came to 15 bases. Germline-derived CDR1 and CDR2 are LNHDA and SQIVND (reference sequence).

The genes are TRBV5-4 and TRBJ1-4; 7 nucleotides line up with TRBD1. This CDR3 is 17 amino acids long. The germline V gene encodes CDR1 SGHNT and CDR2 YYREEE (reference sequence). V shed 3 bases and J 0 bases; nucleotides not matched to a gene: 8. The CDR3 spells CASSYLTGPATNEKLFF. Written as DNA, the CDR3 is TGTGCCAGCAGCTACCTGACAGGGCCCGCAACTAATGAAAAACTGTTTTTT.

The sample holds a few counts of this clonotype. The CDR3 DNA sequence: TGTGCCAGCAGCACCTCCTTTAACTATGGCTACACCTTC. Its protein is CASSTSFNYGYTF. The V and J genes are TRBV7-2 and TRBJ1-2; the D is unclear. V was trimmed by 5 bases and J by 1 base, leaving 8 bases between them. The CDR3 length is 13 residues. Germline V gives CDR1 SGHTA, CDR2 FQGNSA.

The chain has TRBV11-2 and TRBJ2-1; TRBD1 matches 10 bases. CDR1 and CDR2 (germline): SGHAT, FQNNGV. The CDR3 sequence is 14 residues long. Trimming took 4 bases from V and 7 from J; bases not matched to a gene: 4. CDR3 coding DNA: TGTGCCAGCAGCTCCGGGACAGGGGTGAATGAGCAGTTCTTC. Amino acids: CASSSGTGVNEQFF.

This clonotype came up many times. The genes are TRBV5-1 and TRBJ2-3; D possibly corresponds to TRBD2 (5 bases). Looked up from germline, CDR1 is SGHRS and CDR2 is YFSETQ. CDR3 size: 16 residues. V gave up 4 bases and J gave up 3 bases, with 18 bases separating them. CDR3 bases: TGCGCCAGCAGCCCGGACGGGGAGTTGGTGACAGATACGCAGTATTTT. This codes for CASSPDGELVTDTQYF.

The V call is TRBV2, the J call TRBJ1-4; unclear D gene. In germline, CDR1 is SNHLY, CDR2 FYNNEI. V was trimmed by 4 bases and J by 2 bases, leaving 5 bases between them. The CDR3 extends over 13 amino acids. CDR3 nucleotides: TGTGCCAGCAGTGTGGACACTAATGAAAAACTGTTTTTT. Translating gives CASSVDTNEKLFF.

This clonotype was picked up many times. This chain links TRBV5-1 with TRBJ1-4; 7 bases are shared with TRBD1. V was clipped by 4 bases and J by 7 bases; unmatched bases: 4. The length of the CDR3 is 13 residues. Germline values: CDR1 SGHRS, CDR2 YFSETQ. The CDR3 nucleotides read TGCGCCAGCAGCCCGGGACAGCTTGAAAAACTGTTTTTT. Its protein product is CASSPGQLEKLFF.

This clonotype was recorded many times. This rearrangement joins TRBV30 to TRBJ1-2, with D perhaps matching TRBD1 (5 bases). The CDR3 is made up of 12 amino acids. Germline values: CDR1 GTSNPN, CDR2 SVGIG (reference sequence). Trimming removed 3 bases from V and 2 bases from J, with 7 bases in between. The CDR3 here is CAWSHRNYGYTF. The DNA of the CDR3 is TGTGCCTGGAGCCACAGGAACTATGGCTACACCTTC. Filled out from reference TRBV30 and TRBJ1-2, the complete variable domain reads SQTIHQWPATLVQPVGSPLSLECTVEGTSNPNLYWYRQAAGRGLQLLFYSVGIGQISSEVPQNLSASRPQDRQFILSSKKLLLSDSGFYLCAWSHRNYGYTFGSGTRLTVV.

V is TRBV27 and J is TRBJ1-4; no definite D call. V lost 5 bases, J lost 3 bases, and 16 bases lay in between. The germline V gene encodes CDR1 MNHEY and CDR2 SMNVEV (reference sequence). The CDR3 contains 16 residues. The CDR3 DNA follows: TGTGCCAGCAGTCCCAGTGGCTCATGGGCTAATGAAAAACTGTTTTTT. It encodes CASSPSGSWANEKLFF.

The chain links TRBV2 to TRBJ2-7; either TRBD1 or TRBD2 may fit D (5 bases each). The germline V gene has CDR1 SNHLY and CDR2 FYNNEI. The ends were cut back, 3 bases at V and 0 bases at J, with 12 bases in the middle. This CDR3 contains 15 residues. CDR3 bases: TGTGCCAGCAGTGAGGGGACCACAAGCTCCTACGAGCAGTACTTC. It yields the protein CASSEGTTSSYEQYF.

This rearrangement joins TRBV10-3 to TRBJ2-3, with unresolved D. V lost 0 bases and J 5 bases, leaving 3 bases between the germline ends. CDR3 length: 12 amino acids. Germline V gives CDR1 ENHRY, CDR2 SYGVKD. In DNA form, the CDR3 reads TGTGCCATCAGTGAGTCAGGAGATACGCAGTATTTT. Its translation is CAISESGDTQYF.

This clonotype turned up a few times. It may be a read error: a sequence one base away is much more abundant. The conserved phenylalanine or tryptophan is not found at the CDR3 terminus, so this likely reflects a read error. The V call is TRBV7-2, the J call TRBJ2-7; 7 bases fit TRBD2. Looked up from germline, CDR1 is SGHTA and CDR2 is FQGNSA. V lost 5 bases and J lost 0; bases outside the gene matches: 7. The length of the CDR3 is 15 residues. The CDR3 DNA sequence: TGTGCCAGCAGCACTCAGCGGGGCAGCTCCTACGAGCAGTACTCC. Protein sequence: CASSTQRGSSYEQYS.

CDR3 sequence reads: CASSTGPYEWTEAFF. The CDR3 coding sequence is TGTGCCAGTTCTACAGGGCCCTACGAATGGACTGAAGCTTTCTTT. V gene TRBV19 combines with J gene TRBJ1-1, with D tentatively TRBD1 (6 bases). Per germline, CDR1 LNHDA and CDR2 SQIVND (reference sequence). Trimming pared 8 bases from V and 5 bases from J, leaving 21 bases between. The CDR3 covers 15 residues.

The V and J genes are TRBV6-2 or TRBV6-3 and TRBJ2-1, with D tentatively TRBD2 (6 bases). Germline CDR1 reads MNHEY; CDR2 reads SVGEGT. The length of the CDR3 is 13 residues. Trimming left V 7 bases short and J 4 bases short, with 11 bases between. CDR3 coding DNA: TGTGCCAGCATGACGGGGGTTTACAATGAGCAGTTCTTC. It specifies CASMTGVYNEQFF.

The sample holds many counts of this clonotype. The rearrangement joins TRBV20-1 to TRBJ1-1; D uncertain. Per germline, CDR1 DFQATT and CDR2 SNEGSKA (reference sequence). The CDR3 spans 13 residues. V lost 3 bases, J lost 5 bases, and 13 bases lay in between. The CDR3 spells CSASELSKTEAFF. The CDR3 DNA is TGCAGTGCTAGTGAATTGTCGAAGACTGAAGCTTTCTTT.

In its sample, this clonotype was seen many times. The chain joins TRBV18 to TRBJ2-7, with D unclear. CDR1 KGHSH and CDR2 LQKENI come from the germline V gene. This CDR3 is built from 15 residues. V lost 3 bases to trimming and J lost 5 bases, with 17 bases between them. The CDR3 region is CASSPQGLVTHEQYF. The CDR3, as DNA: TGTGCCAGCTCACCCCAAGGTCTAGTCACCCACGAGCAGTACTTC.

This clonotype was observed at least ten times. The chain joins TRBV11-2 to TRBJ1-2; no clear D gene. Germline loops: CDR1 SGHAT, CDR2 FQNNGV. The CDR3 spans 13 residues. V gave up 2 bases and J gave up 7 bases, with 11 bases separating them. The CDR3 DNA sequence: TGTGCCAGCAGCTTAAGTGGGAGTGCTGGCTACACCTTC. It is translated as CASSLSGSAGYTF.